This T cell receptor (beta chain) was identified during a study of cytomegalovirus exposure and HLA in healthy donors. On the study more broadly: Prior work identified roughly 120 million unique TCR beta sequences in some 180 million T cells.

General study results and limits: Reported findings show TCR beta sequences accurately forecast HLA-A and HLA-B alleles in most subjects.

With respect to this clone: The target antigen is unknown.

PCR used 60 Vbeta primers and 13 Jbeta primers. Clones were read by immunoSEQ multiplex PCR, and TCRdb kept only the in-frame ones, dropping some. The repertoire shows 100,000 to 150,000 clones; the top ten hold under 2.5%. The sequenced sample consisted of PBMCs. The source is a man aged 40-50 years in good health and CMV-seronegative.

CDR3 loop: CASSQEASGRSRQYF. DNA for the CDR3: TGTGCCAGCAGCCAAGAGGCTAGCGGTCGTTCCAGGCAGTACTTC. The V gene is TRBV4-2, the J gene TRBJ2-7, with TRBD2 matching 7 bases. V was pared by 0 bases and J by 9 bases, with 11 bases of the junction left unmatched. Germline V gene lookup returns CDR1 LGHNA and CDR2 YNFKEQ. The CDR3 contains 15 residues.